One and the same sample provided the 2 T cell receptor beta chains below, sequenced in a study of T-cell memory formation after mild COVID-19 (dated by TCRdb to about 2021). The receptor library was made with 5' RACE. TCRdb lists the instrument as Illumina NovaSeq 6000. The public sequencing data were trimmed at Q25 with fastp and processed into clonotypes with MiXCR by TCRdb, which kept only in-frame beta chains. For every CDR3 protein sequence, its rows merge into one entry that carries the most common genes and DNA. This sample gives about 84,000 distinct CDR3 sequences in total; 14% of them show up just once. The ten largest make up 25% to 35% of the sample. The sample taken for sequencing was PBMCs or a T cell subset sorted from them (not recorded which). The origin of the receptors is an adult woman who had mild COVID-19 (a few samples of this study predate the infection). The sample titles of this study are shuffled in the database, so cell type and time point are left out; the donor was told from shared clones.

The V and J genes are TRBV4-1 and TRBJ1-5; no definite D call. Looked up from germline, CDR1 is MGHRA and CDR2 is YSYEKL. The CDR3 loop spans 15 amino acids. The V end lost 1 base, the J end lost 0 bases, and 7 bases lay between the germline ends. In nucleotides, the CDR3 is TGCGCCAGCAGCCAAGCCCACGATAGCAATCAGCCCCAGCATTTT. It translates to CASSQAHDSNQPQHF.

This clonotype came up many times. The genes are TRBV15 and TRBJ1-1; D unresolved. The CDR3 has 13 residues. Germline V lookup: CDR1 LNHNV, CDR2 YYDKDF (reference sequence). The V end was cut by 4 bases, the J end by 5 bases, with 11 bases between. This chain's CDR3 is CATSTSRRTEAFF. The CDR3 DNA follows: TGTGCCACCAGCACATCCCGGCGGACTGAAGCTTTCTTT.